This TCR beta chain emerged from a study of cytomegalovirus exposure and HLA in healthy donors. Germline CDR1 and CDR2: SGHNT and YYREEE (reference sequence). Trimming pared 4 bases from V and 1 base from J, leaving 20 bases between. The CDR3 runs 18 residues. Study outcomes and limitations: Researchers had no immune exposure information except CMV serostatus available.

In the PCR, 60 Vbeta and 13 Jbeta primers were used. Sequencing used immunoSEQ multiplex PCR; TCRdb keeps in-frame clones, though not all of them. Of about 64,000 clones detected, roughly 87% appear once; the ten largest clones hold roughly 10%. This clone was picked up one time. Its antigen remains unidentified. The V and J genes are TRBV5-4 and TRBJ2-2, with a weak D call TRBD1 (5 bases). Sample: PBMCs. The sequence came from a female donor in good health and CMV-seronegative. The CDR3 DNA is TGTGCCAGCAGCCCAGGATGGGGCCTCCGATTGAACACCGGGGAGCTGTTTTTT. Its protein product is CASSPGWGLRLNTGELFF. Full variable domain (rest looked up from reference TRBV5-4 and TRBJ2-2): ETGVTQSPTHLIKTRGQQVTLRCSSQSGHNTVSWYQQALGQGPQFIFQYYREEENGRGNFPPRFSGLQFPNYSSELNVNALELDDSALYLCASSPGWGLRLNTGELFFGEGSRLTVL.